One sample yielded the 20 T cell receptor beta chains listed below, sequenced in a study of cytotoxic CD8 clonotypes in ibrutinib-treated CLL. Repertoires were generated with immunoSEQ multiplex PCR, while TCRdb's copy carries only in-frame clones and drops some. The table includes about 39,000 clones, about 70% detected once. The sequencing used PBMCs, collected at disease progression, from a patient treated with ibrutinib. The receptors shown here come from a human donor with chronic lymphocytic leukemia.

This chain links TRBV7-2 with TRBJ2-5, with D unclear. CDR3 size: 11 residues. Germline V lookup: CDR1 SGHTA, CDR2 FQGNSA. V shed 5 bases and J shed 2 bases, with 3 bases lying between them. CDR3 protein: CASSEQETQYF. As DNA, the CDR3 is TGTGCCAGCAGCGAGCAAGAGACCCAGTACTTC.

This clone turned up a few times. CDR3 sequence reads: CASSLSADYGYTF. For the CDR3, the DNA is TGTGCCAGCAGCTTGAGTGCGGACTATGGCTACACCTTC. This rearrangement joins TRBV11-2 to TRBJ1-2; no firm D call. The germline V gene encodes CDR1 SGHAT and CDR2 FQNNGV. The V end lost 3 bases, the J end lost 3 bases, and 8 bases lay between the germline ends. The length of the CDR3 is 13 residues.

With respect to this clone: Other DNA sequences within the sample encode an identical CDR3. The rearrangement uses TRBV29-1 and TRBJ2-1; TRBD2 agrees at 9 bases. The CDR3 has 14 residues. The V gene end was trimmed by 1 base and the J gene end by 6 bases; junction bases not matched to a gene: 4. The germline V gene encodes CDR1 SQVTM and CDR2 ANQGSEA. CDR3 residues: CSVEGDSGSNEQFF. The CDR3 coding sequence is TGCAGCGTTGAAGGCGATAGCGGGAGCAATGAGCAGTTCTTC.

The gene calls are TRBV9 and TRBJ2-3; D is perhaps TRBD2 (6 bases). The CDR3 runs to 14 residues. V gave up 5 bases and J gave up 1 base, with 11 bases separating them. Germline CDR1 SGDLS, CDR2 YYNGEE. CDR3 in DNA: TGTGCCAGCAGTTTGGTAGCGGGCACAGATACGCAGTATTTT. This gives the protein CASSLVAGTDTQYF.

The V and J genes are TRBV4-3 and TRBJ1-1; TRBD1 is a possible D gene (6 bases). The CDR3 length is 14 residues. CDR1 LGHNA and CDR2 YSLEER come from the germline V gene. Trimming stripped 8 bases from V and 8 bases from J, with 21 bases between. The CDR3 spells CASRQGLASSEAFF. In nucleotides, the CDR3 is TGCGCCAGCCGGCAGGGGCTAGCAAGTTCCGAAGCTTTCTTT.

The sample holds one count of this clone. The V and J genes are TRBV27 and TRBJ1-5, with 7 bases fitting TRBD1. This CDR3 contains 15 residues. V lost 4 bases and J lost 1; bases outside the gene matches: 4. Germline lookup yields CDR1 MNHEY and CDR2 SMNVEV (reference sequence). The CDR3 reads CASSYEGASNQPQHF. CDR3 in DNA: TGTGCCAGCAGTTACGAGGGGGCGAGCAATCAGCCCCAGCATTTT.

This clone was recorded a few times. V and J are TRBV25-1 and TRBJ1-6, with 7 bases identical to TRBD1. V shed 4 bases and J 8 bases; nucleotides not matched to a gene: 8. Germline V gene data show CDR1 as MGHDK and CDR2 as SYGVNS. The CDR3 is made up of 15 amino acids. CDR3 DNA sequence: TGTGCCAGCAGTGTCGGACAGGCTAGGGATTCACCCCTCCACTTT. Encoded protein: CASSVGQARDSPLHF.

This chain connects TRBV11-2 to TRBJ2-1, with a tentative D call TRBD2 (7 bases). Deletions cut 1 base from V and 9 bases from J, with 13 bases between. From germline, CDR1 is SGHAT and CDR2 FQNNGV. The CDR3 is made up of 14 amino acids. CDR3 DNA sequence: TGTGCCAGCAGCTTAGTAAGAAGGGGGGGTGAGCAGTTCTTC. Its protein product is CASSLVRRGGEQFF.

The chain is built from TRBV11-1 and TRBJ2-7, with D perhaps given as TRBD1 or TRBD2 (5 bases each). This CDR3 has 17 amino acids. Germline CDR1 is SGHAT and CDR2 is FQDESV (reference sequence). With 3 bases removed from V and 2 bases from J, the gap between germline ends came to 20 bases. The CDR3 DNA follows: TGTGCCAGCAGCTTCCTACGGGACGGCTGGACGACCTACGAGCAGTACTTC. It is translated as CASSFLRDGWTTYEQYF.

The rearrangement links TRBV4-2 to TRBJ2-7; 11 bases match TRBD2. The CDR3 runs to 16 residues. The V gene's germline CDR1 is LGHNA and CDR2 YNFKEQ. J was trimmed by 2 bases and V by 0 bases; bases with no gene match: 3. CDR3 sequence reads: CASSQDIAGGTYEQYF. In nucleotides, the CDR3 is TGTGCCAGCAGCCAAGATATAGCGGGAGGGACCTACGAGCAGTACTTC.

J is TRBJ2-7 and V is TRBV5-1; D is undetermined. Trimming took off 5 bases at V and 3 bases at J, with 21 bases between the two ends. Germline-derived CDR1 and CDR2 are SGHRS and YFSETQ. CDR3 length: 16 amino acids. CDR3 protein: CASSDGLPNPYYEQYF. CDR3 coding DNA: TGCGCCAGCAGTGACGGCTTGCCCAACCCCTACTACGAGCAGTACTTC. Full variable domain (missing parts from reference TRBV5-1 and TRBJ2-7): KAGVTQTPRYLIKTRGQQVTLSCSPISGHRSVSWYQQTPGQGLQFLFEYFSETQRNKGNFPGRFSGRQFSNSRSEMNVSTLELGDSALYLCASSDGLPNPYYEQYFGPGTRLTVT.

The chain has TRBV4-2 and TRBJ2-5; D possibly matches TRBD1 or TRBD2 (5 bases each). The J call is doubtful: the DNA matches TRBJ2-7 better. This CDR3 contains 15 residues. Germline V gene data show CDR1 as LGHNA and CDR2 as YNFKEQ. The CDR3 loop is CASSQETGTVGEQYF. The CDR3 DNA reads TGTGCCAGCAGCCAAGAAACCGGGACCGTGGGCGAGCAGTACTTC.

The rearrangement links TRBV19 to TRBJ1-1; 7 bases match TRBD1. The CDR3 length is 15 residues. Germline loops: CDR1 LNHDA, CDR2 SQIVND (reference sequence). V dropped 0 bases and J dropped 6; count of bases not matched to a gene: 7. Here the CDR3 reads CASSIDQGGSAEAFF. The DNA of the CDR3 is TGTGCCAGTAGTATAGATCAGGGGGGGTCCGCTGAAGCTTTCTTT.

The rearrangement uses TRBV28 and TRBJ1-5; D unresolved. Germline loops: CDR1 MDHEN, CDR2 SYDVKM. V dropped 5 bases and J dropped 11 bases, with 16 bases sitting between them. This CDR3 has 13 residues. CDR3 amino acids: CASSPQVPWTQHF. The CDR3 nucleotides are TGTGCCAGCAGTCCCCAGGTCCCTTGGACCCAGCATTTT.

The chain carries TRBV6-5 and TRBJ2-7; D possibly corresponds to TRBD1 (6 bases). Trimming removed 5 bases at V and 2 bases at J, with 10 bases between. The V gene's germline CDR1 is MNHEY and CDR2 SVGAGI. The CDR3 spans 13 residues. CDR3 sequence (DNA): TGTGCCAGCAGTCTTGGACAGACCTACGAGCAGTACTTC. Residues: CASSLGQTYEQYF.

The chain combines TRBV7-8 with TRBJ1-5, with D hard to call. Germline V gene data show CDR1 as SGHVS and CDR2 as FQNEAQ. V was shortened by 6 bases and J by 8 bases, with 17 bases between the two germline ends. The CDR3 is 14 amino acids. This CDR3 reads CASRERHPEEPQHF. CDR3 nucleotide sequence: TGTGCCAGCAGGGAAAGACACCCAGAGGAGCCCCAGCATTTT. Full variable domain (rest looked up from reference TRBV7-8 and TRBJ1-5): GAGVSQSPRYKVAKRGQDVALRCDPISGHVSLFWYQQALGQGPEFLTYFQNEAQLDKSGLPSDRFFAERPEGSVSTLKIQRTQQEDSAVYLCASRERHPEEPQHFGDGTRLSIL.

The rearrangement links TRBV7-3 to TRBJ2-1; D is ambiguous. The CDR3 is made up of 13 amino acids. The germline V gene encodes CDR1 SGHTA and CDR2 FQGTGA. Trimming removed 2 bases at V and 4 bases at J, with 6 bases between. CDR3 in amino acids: CASSLAAYNEQFF. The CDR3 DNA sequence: TGTGCCAGCAGCTTAGCGGCGTACAATGAGCAGTTCTTC.

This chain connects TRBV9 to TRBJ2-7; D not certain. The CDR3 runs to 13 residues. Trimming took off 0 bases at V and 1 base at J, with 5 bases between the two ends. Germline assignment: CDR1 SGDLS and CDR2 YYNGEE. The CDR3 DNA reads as TGTGCCAGCAGCGTAGACTGGTCCTACGAGCAGTACTTC. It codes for CASSVDWSYEQYF.

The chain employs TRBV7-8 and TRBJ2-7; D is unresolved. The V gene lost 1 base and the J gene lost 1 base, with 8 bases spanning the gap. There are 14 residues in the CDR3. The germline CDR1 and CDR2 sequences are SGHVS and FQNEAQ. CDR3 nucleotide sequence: TGTGCCAGCAGCTTAGGGGTGGGATCCTACGAGCAGTACTTC. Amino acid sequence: CASSLGVGSYEQYF.

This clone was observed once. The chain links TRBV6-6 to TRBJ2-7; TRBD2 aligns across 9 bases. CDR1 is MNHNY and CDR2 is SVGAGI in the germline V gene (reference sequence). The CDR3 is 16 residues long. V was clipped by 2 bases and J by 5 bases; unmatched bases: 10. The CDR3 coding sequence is TGTGCCAGCAGTTACACTGCAGGACTAGCGAAAAACGAGCAGTACTTC. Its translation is CASSYTAGLAKNEQYF.